The 5 T cell receptor beta chains presented below share a single source sample, sequenced in a study of regulatory T cells in long-lasting Graves disease. As for time point: persistent/refractory GD, antithyroid drugs over 5 years with positive TRAb. PBMCs were the source of the RNA used for TCR sequencing. Both iRepertoire HTBI primers and Arm-PCR of CDR3 regions were used to build the TCR beta libraries. TCRdb independently ran MiXCR on the multiplex PCR reads; one entry per CDR3 protein. The sample yields roughly 700,000 distinct CDR3 sequences, around 30% seen once. The sample here was peripheral blood mononuclear cells (PBMCs), taken when the disease was refractory, from a patient treated with antithyroid drugs. The receptor source for this set is a female donor with Graves disease.

In the case of this clonotype: This sequence may be a read error, since a much larger clone differs from it by one base. The chain carries TRBV7-2 and TRBJ2-5; no firm D call. CDR3 size: 15 residues. Germline CDR1 is SGHTA and CDR2 is FQGNSA. CDR3 DNA sequence: TGTGCCAGCAGCCTCACGCGGTGGGCCCAAGGGACCCAGTACTTC. This translates into CASSLTRWAQGTQYF.

This clonotype showed up many times. V gene TRBV2 combines with J gene TRBJ2-7, with D possibly being TRBD2 (5 bases). Per germline, CDR1 SNHLY and CDR2 FYNNEI. The V end lost 9 bases, the J end lost 3 bases, and 18 bases lay between the germline ends. The CDR3 runs 14 residues. The CDR3: CASAGGRPIYEQYF. CDR3 bases: TGTGCCAGTGCAGGAGGCAGACCTATCTACGAGCAGTACTTC.

This CDR3 reads CASSLVPPGIANTEAFF. The CDR3 coding sequence is TGTGCCAGCAGCTTAGTTCCCCCAGGGATAGCGAACACTGAAGCTTTCTTT. The chain carries TRBV7-8 and TRBJ1-1; possible D gene TRBD1, 5 bases. The CDR3 is 17 amino acids. Germline lookup yields CDR1 SGHVS and CDR2 FQNEAQ. V was shortened by 1 base and J by 1 base, with 16 bases between the two germline ends.

In the case of this clonotype: A much larger clone lies a single base off, so this may be a read error. The chain couples TRBV7-9 to TRBJ2-5; 8 bases fit TRBD2. The length of the CDR3 is 14 residues. From germline, CDR1 is SEHNR and CDR2 FQNEAQ (reference sequence). The CDR3 DNA reads TGTGCCAGCAGCGACACTAGCGGTGAAGAGGCCCAGTACTTC. Translation: CASSDTSGEEAQYF.

This clonotype appeared many times. This chain links TRBV12-3 or TRBV12-4 with TRBJ2-3, with D possibly being TRBD1 or TRBD2 (6 bases each). The CDR3 length is 15 residues. V was trimmed by 7 bases and J by 2 bases, leaving 16 bases between them. The CDR3 protein is CASTLGGSFTDTQYF. The DNA of the CDR3 is TGTGCCAGCACCCTAGGGGGGTCCTTCACAGATACGCAGTATTTT.